The subject of this entry is one T cell receptor (beta chain). As processed by the authors: The authors estimated nucleated cell counts from reference gene primer amplification. Method: immunoSEQ multiplex PCR; TCRdb's copy keeps in-frame clones and lacks some. The V and J calls and clone size were taken over from that table, and D and trimming were inferred from the DNA. The profile shows around 110,000 clones, roughly 77% of them singletons. This specimen comes from a study of blood T cell repertoires in COVID-19. This TCR came from a man aged 60-69 years with active or convalescent COVID-19. Sequenced input: peripheral blood.

The CDR3 protein is CASSPGQGQETQYF. The DNA for the CDR3 is TGTGCCAGCAGTCCCGGACAGGGCCAAGAGACCCAGTACTTC. The V gene is TRBV4-2, the J gene TRBJ2-5; 8 nucleotides line up with TRBD1. CDR1 is LGHNA and CDR2 is YNFKEQ in the germline V gene. This CDR3 has 14 amino acids. Unmatched junction bases numbered 4, after V lost 6 bases and J lost 1 base.